The sample holds many counts of the clone carrying this T cell receptor beta chain. Antigen: not known. TCRdb used MiXCR to reprocess the 5' RACE reads, holding one entry per CDR3 protein. The sample has tens of thousands of distinct CDR3 sequences, 7.4% seen once; the top ten hold 30% to 45%. The data were taken from a study of T cells after yellow fever vaccination. General study findings and limits: It was a weaker secondary response, yet one that peaked faster, at day 5 versus 15.

This clonotype was obtained from a young man who received the YFV17D yellow fever vaccine. The sequences come from CD8+ T cells sorted from PBMCs, collected 15 days after the yellow fever booster vaccination.

The CDR3 sequence: CASSNGTPLNEQFF. Here the CDR3 DNA reads TGTGCCAGCAGCAACGGGACTCCCCTCAATGAGCAGTTCTTC. The chain employs TRBV9 and TRBJ2-1, with D possibly matching TRBD2 (6 bases). Trimming pared 4 bases from V and 6 bases from J, leaving 14 bases between. CDR1 SGDLS and CDR2 YYNGEE come from the germline V gene. The CDR3 runs 14 residues.